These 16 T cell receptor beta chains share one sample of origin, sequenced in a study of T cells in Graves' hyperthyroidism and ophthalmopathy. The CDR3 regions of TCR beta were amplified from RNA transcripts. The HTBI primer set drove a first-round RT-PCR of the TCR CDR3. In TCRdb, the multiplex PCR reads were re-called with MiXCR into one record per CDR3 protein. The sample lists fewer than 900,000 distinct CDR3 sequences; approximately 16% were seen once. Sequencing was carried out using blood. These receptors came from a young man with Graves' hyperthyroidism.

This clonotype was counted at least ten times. CDR3 bases: TGTGCCAGCAGTTTCGGACTAGCGGAAATCAATGAGCAGTTCTTC. Translated: CASSFGLAEINEQFF. The J gene is TRBJ2-1, the V gene TRBV6-2 or TRBV6-3, with 10 positions matching TRBD2. Germline CDR1 and CDR2: MNHEY and SVGEGT. The CDR3 sequence is 15 residues long. After removal of 4 bases from V and 6 bases from J, the junction contained 6 bases not matched to a gene.

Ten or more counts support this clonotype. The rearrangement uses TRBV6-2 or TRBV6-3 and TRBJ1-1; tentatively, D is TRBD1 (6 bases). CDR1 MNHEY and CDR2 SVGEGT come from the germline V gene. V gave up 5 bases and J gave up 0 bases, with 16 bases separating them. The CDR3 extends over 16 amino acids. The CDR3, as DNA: TGTGCCAGCAGTGGCTTGGGACATCTGATGAACACTGAAGCTTTCTTT. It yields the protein CASSGLGHLMNTEAFF.

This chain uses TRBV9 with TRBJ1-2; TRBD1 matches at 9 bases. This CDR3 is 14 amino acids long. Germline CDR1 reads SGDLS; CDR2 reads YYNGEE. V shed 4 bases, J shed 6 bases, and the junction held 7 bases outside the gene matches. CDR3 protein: CASSLTGGADGYTF. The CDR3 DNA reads TGTGCCAGCAGCCTAACAGGGGGCGCGGATGGCTACACCTTC.

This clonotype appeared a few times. CDR3 sequence: CASSTRQGVHTEAFF. The CDR3 nucleotides read TGTGCCAGTAGTACCCGACAGGGGGTTCACACTGAAGCTTTCTTT. V usage is TRBV19 and J usage is TRBJ1-1, with 9 bases aligning to TRBD1. Germline V CDR1 and CDR2: LNHDA, SQIVND (reference sequence). J lost 3 bases, V lost 4 bases, and 6 bases had no gene match. The CDR3 has 15 residues.

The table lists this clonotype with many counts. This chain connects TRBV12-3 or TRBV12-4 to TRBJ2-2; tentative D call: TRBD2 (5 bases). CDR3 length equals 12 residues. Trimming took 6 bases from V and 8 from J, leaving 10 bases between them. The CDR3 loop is CASSPGVGELFF. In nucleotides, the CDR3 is TGTGCCAGCAGCCCCGGGGTGGGGGAGCTGTTTTTT.

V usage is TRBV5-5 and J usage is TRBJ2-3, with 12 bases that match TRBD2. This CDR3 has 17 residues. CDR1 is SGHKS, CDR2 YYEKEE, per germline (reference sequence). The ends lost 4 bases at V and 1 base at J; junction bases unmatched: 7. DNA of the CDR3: TGTGCCAGCAGCCCGCGGACTAGCGGGAAGGGCACAGATACGCAGTATTTT. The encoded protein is CASSPRTSGKGTDTQYF.

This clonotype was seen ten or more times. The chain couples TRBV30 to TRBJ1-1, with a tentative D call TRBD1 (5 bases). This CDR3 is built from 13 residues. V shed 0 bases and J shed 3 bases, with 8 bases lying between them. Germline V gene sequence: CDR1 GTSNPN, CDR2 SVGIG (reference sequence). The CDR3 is CAWSVGTDTEAFF. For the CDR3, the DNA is TGTGCCTGGAGTGTGGGGACGGACACTGAAGCTTTCTTT. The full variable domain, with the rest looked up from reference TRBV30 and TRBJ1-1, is SQTIHQWPATLVQPVGSPLSLECTVEGTSNPNLYWYRQAAGRGLQLLFYSVGIGQISSEVPQNLSASRPQDRQFILSSKKLLLSDSGFYLCAWSVGTDTEAFFGQGTRLTVV.

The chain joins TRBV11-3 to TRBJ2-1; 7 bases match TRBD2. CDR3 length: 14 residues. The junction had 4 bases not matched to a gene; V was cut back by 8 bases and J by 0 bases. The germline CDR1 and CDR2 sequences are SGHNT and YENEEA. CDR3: CASGREPSYNEQFF. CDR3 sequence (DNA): TGTGCCAGCGGGCGGGAGCCCTCCTACAATGAGCAGTTCTTC.

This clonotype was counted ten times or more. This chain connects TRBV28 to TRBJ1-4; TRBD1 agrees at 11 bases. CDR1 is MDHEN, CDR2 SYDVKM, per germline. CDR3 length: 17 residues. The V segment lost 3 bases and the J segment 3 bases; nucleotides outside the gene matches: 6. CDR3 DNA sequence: TGTGCCAGCAGTTTGTTAGGACAGGGGGCGCCTAATGAAAAACTGTTTTTT. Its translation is CASSLLGQGAPNEKLFF.

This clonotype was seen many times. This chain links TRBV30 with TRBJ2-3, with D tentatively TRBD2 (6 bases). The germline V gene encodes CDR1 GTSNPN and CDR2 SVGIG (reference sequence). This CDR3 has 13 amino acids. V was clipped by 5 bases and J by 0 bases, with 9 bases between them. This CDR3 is CAWLAASTDTQYF. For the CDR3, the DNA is TGTGCCTGGTTAGCGGCCAGCACAGATACGCAGTATTTT.

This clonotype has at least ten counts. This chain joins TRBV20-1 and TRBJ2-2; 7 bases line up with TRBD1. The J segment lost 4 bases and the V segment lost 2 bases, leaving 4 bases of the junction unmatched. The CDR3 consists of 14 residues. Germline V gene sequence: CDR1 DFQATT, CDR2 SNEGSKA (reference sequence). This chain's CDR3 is CSARPTGVTGELFF. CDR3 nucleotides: TGCAGTGCTAGACCCACAGGGGTCACCGGGGAGCTGTTTTTT.

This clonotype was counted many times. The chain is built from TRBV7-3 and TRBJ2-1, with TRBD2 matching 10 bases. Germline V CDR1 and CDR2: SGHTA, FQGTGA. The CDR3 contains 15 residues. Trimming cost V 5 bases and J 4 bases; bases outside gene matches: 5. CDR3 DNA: TGTGCCAGCAGCAAAGCGGGAGGGATGTACAATGAGCAGTTCTTC. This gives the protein CASSKAGGMYNEQFF.

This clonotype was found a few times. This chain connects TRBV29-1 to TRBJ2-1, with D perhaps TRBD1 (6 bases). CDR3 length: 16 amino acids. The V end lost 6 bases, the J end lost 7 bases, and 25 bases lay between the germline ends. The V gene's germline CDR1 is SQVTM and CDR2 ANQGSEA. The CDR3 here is CSVQPPPYRRGNEQFF. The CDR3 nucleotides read TGCAGCGTCCAGCCTCCCCCCTATCGCAGGGGTAATGAGCAGTTCTTC.

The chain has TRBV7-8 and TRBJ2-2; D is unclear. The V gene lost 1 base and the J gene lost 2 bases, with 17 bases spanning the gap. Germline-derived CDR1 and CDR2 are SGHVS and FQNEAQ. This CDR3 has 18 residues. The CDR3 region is CASSLGLKWQLNTGELFF. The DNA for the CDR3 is TGTGCCAGCAGCTTAGGACTTAAGTGGCAGTTAAACACCGGGGAGCTGTTTTTT.

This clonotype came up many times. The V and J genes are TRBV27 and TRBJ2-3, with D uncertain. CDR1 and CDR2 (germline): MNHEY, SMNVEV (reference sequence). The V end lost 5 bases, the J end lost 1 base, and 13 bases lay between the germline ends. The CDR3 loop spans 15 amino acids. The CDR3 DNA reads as TGTGCCAGCAGTCCCCCGACTTGGGGCACAGATACGCAGTATTTT. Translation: CASSPPTWGTDTQYF.

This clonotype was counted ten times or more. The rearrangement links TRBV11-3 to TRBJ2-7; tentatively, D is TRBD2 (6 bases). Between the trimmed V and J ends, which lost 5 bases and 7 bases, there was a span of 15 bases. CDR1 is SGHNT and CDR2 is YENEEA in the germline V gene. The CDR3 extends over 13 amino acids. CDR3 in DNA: TGTGCCAGCAGCCCGGGGGTGAGAGGGGAGCAGTACTTC. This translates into CASSPGVRGEQYF.